These 21 T cell receptor beta chains were sequenced from one sample in a study of blood T cell repertoires in COVID-19. The assay was immunoSEQ multiplex PCR, and TCRdb's table has in-frame clones only and misses some. This table has roughly 200,000 clones, approximately 89% appearing once. Sequenced input: PBMCs or T cells enriched from blood (not recorded which). Receptors originate from a woman in her forties with acute COVID-19.

The rearrangement joins TRBV4-1 to TRBJ2-2; D might be TRBD1 (5 bases). Trimming took off 5 bases at V and 6 bases at J, with 19 bases between the two ends. The CDR3 covers 16 residues. CDR1 is MGHRA and CDR2 is YSYEKL in the germline V gene. The CDR3 DNA sequence: TGCGCCAGCAGCTACGCTCCAGGGATGGTAGCCGGGGAGCTGTTTTTT. It yields the protein CASSYAPGMVAGELFF.

This chain links TRBV18 with TRBJ2-2, with D perhaps TRBD2 (6 bases). Trimming stripped 6 bases from V and 8 bases from J, with 13 bases between. CDR1 is KGHSH, CDR2 LQKENI, per germline. CDR3 length: 13 residues. The CDR3 region is CASSFQGTGELFF. CDR3 nucleotide sequence: TGTGCCAGCTCGTTTCAAGGGACTGGGGAGCTGTTTTTT. The variable domain in full, with the rest retrieved from reference TRBV18 and TRBJ2-2, is NAGVMQNPRHLVRRRGQEARLRCSPMKGHSHVYWYRQLPEEGLKFMVYLQKENIIDESGMPKERFSAEFPKEGPSILRIQQVVRGDSAAYFCASSFQGTGELFFGEGSRLTVL.

The chain is built from TRBV10-2 and TRBJ1-1, with 10 positions matching TRBD1. The CDR3 runs to 13 residues. Per germline, CDR1 WSHSY and CDR2 SAAADI. With 8 bases clipped from V and 4 bases from J, the junction kept 4 bases outside the gene matches. For the CDR3, the DNA is TGCGCCAGCGGGACAGGGGAGGGCACTGAAGCTTTCTTT. Translating it yields CASGTGEGTEAFF.

This rearrangement joins TRBV7-9 to TRBJ1-2, with D perhaps TRBD1 (5 bases). The CDR3 extends over 13 amino acids. Per the germline V gene, CDR1 is SEHNR and CDR2 is FQNEAQ (reference sequence). The V gene lost 0 bases and the J gene lost 7 bases, with 9 bases spanning the gap. The CDR3 reads CASSLAQGFGYTF. Written as DNA, the CDR3 is TGTGCCAGCAGCTTAGCCCAGGGATTTGGCTACACCTTC.

The chain's CDR3 is CASSLGVAEQFF. In DNA, the CDR3 is TGTGCCAGCAGCTTAGGTGTGGCTGAGCAGTTCTTC. The genes are TRBV7-9 and TRBJ2-1; D is unclear. The length of the CDR3 is 12 residues. Deletions cut 1 base from V and 9 bases from J, with 7 bases between. Looked up from germline, CDR1 is SEHNR and CDR2 is FQNEAQ (reference sequence).

CDR3 protein: CATSRRPHRGPVWNTEAFF. CDR3 bases: TGTGCCACCAGCCGTCGACCCCACAGGGGGCCTGTCTGGAACACTGAAGCTTTCTTT. The chain is built from TRBV15 and TRBJ1-1; 9 bases line up with TRBD1. Germline V gene sequence: CDR1 LNHNV, CDR2 YYDKDF (reference sequence). The CDR3 extends over 19 amino acids. Unmatched junction bases numbered 17, after V lost 5 bases and J lost 1 base.

The chain uses TRBV27 and TRBJ2-3, with 8 bases identical to TRBD1. This CDR3 has 15 amino acids. J gave up 6 bases and V 2 bases, and 7 bases lay outside the gene matches. Germline values: CDR1 MNHEY, CDR2 SMNVEV (reference sequence). The CDR3 loop is CASSLTGGHVDTQYF. CDR3 DNA sequence: TGTGCCAGCAGTTTAACAGGGGGACACGTGGATACGCAGTATTTT.

The CDR3 DNA reads as TGCGCCAGCAGCCAAGAAACAGGGGGGAACTATGGCTACACCTTC. The encoded protein is CASSQETGGNYGYTF. V is TRBV4-3 and J is TRBJ1-2; 8 nucleotides agree with TRBD1. V was clipped by 0 bases and J by 2 bases; unmatched bases: 2. Germline V gene sequence: CDR1 LGHNA, CDR2 YSLEER. The CDR3 runs 15 residues.

The V and J genes are TRBV6-5 and TRBJ2-7; maybe TRBD1 (6 bases). CDR1 is MNHEY and CDR2 is SVGAGI in the germline V gene. The CDR3 runs to 14 residues. V lost 7 bases to trimming and J lost 2 bases, with 15 bases between them. CDR3 amino acids: CASTAGASTYEQYF. CDR3 bases: TGTGCCAGCACAGCAGGGGCCAGCACCTACGAGCAGTACTTC.

This clone came up a few times. The chain couples TRBV3-1 (or the pseudogene TRBV3-2) to TRBJ2-4, with 7 bases aligning to TRBD1. The J segment lost 0 bases and the V segment lost 4 bases, leaving 6 bases of the junction unmatched. CDR3 length: 16 amino acids. CDR1 and CDR2 from the germline V gene are LGHDT and YNNKEL (reference sequence). The CDR3 nucleotides read TGTGCCAGCAGCCCGGGACAGCCCCTAGCCAAAAACATTCAGTACTTC. It specifies CASSPGQPLAKNIQYF.

This sequence joins TRBV12-5 and TRBJ2-2; possibly TRBD1 for D (6 bases). The ends were cut back, 0 bases at V and 0 bases at J, with 11 bases in the middle. The CDR3 contains 17 residues. Germline V gene lookup returns CDR1 LGHNT and CDR2 FRNRAP. CDR3 DNA sequence: TGTGCTAGTGGTTTGGTACAAACAGGGTCGAACACCGGGGAGCTGTTTTTT. Amino acid sequence: CASGLVQTGSNTGELFF.

This chain uses TRBV11-3 with TRBJ2-3; maybe TRBD2 (5 bases). Germline loops: CDR1 SGHNT, CDR2 YENEEA. V was cut by 1 base and J by 9 bases, with 8 bases left in between. The length of the CDR3 is 12 residues. The CDR3 DNA reads as TGTGCCAGCAGCTTAGGCGGGCCCACGCAGTATTTT. Its protein is CASSLGGPTQYF.

The chain has TRBV6-5 and TRBJ2-1, with TRBD1 matching over 9 bases. Germline loops: CDR1 MNHEY, CDR2 SVGAGI. Germline trimming cut 5 bases from V and 5 bases from J; bases unmatched to any gene: 7. The CDR3 contains 15 residues. CDR3 nucleotide sequence: TGTGCCAGCAGTCCTAGACAGGGGGGCCACAATGAGCAGTTCTTC. This encodes CASSPRQGGHNEQFF.

J is TRBJ2-7 and V is TRBV5-6, with a weak D call TRBD1 (8 bases). CDR1 SGHDT and CDR2 YYEEEE come from the germline V gene. There are 14 residues in the CDR3. With 4 bases removed from V and 5 bases from J, the gap between germline ends came to 16 bases. The CDR3 region is CASSPGQGGDEQYF. CDR3 bases: TGTGCCAGCAGCCCCGGACAGGGAGGGGACGAGCAGTACTTC.

This clone was seen once. This chain connects TRBV5-4 to TRBJ2-3, with 9 bases lining up with TRBD2. The CDR3 consists of 16 residues. Germline V gene sequence: CDR1 SGHNT, CDR2 YYREEE (reference sequence). V lost 4 bases, J lost 7 bases, and 13 bases stayed unmatched. The CDR3 DNA follows: TGTGCCAGCAGCAGTCTTAGGGCGGGAGGGCCCTATACGCAGTATTTT. It codes for CASSSLRAGGPYTQYF. The full variable domain, with the rest looked up from reference TRBV5-4 and TRBJ2-3, is ETGVTQSPTHLIKTRGQQVTLRCSSQSGHNTVSWYQQALGQGPQFIFQYYREEENGRGNFPPRFSGLQFPNYSSELNVNALELDDSALYLCASSSLRAGGPYTQYFGPGTRLTVL.

The chain uses TRBV19 and TRBJ2-7; TRBD2 agrees at 10 bases. The CDR3 is made up of 15 amino acids. Germline assignment: CDR1 LNHDA and CDR2 SQIVND (reference sequence). Trimming cost V 6 bases and J 4 bases; bases outside gene matches: 9. CDR3 sequence (DNA): TGTGCCAGTAGCCCGGACGGGACTAGCGAGTACGAGCAGTACTTC. Protein: CASSPDGTSEYEQYF.

The chain joins TRBV4-2 to TRBJ2-1, with D maybe TRBD2 (5 bases). Trimming cost V 0 bases and J 5 bases, with 11 bases left between them. This CDR3 has 15 amino acids. In germline, CDR1 is LGHNA, CDR2 YNFKEQ. The chain's CDR3 is CASSQEGDYNNEQFF. The CDR3 DNA follows: TGTGCCAGCAGCCAAGAGGGAGACTATAACAATGAGCAGTTCTTC.

The chain has TRBV29-1 and TRBJ2-5; perhaps TRBD1 as D (5 bases). With 4 bases removed from V and 7 bases from J, the gap between germline ends came to 16 bases. Germline CDR1 and CDR2: SQVTM and ANQGSEA. The CDR3 has 13 amino acids. The CDR3 coding sequence is TGCAGCGTTGGCGAATTGGGGCAGGGGACCCAGTACTTC. It translates to CSVGELGQGTQYF.

The V gene is TRBV3-1 (or the pseudogene TRBV3-2), the J gene TRBJ2-5; 10 bases are a match to TRBD2. Germline V gene data show CDR1 as LGHDT and CDR2 as YNNKEL (reference sequence). The ends lost 3 bases at V and 2 bases at J; junction bases unmatched: 3. This CDR3 has 15 amino acids. The CDR3 DNA is TGTGCCAGCAGCCAGGGTAGCGGGGGGCAAGAGACCCAGTACTTC. It encodes CASSQGSGGQETQYF.

The V and J genes are TRBV10-3 and TRBJ1-1; D gene unclear. The V end lost 4 bases, the J end lost 2 bases, and 2 bases lay between the germline ends. The germline V gene has CDR1 ENHRY and CDR2 SYGVKD. The CDR3 has 11 amino acids. CDR3 nucleotides: TGTGCCATCAGTGCTAACACTGAAGCTTTCTTT. Protein sequence: CAISANTEAFF.

The chain combines TRBV6-5 with TRBJ1-5, with D possibly TRBD1 on 6 matching bases. The V end lost 6 bases, the J end lost 4 bases, and 13 bases lay between the germline ends. This CDR3 is 14 amino acids long. Germline values: CDR1 MNHEY, CDR2 SVGAGI. The CDR3 spells CASRQTGRNQPQHF. The CDR3 DNA is TGTGCCAGCAGGCAAACAGGGAGAAATCAGCCCCAGCATTTT.